This T cell receptor (beta chain) emerged from a study of cytomegalovirus exposure and HLA in healthy donors. Overall study context: Falling in the Caucasian-associated ancestry cluster were roughly 80% of 300 to 500 genotyped donors. General study findings and limits: Sequencing had likely introduced a cluster of highly shared sequence variants as an artifact.

Trimming removed 3 bases from V and 4 bases from J; junction bases left unmatched: 3. This CDR3 is 14 amino acids long. Germline V CDR1 and CDR2: SGHVS, FQNEAQ. Researchers ran the PCR with 60 Vbeta and 13 Jbeta primers. Clones were sequenced by immunoSEQ multiplex PCR, and TCRdb holds only the in-frame ones, with some missing. Among under 200,000 clones listed, over 65% were seen once. Turning to this clone: Its target is unknown.

Sequenced: PBMCs. The origin of this receptor is a woman aged 40-49 years in good health and CMV-seropositive. The rearrangement links TRBV7-8 to TRBJ2-3, with 8 nucleotides matching TRBD1. The CDR3 is CASSFDRGPDTQYF. In DNA form, the CDR3 reads TGTGCCAGCAGCTTCGACAGGGGACCAGATACGCAGTATTTT. The variable domain in full, with the rest retrieved from reference TRBV7-8 and TRBJ2-3, is GAGVSQSPRYKVAKRGQDVALRCDPISGHVSLFWYQQALGQGPEFLTYFQNEAQLDKSGLPSDRFFAERPEGSVSTLKIQRTQQEDSAVYLCASSFDRGPDTQYFGPGTRLTVL.